Listed here are 27 T cell receptor beta chains from one sample, sequenced in a study of cytomegalovirus exposure and HLA in healthy donors. The PCR made use of 60 Vbeta and 13 Jbeta primers. Profiling relied on immunoSEQ multiplex PCR, and the TCRdb table lists in-frame clones only, not all of them. The repertoire holds approximately 170,000 clones, around 68% seen once, with 2.5% to 3% in the top ten. Sequenced material: PBMCs. All receptors derive from a man aged 35-49 years in good health and CMV-seronegative.

The CDR3 nucleotides read TGTGCCAGCAGTTCCCGGACTTTAGCCAAAAACATTCAGTACTTC. It encodes CASSSRTLAKNIQYF. The V gene is TRBV27, the J gene TRBJ2-4; D may be TRBD2 (5 bases). The CDR3 is made up of 15 amino acids. Germline-derived CDR1 and CDR2 are MNHEY and SMNVEV (reference sequence). Trimming left V 4 bases short and J 0 bases short, with 10 bases between.

The rearrangement uses TRBV7-3 and TRBJ1-1; 8 positions match TRBD1. Germline CDR1 reads SGHTA; CDR2 reads FQGTGA. The CDR3 is made up of 14 amino acids. Trimming removed 2 bases from V and 6 bases from J; junction bases left unmatched: 5. The CDR3 DNA follows: TGTGCCAGCAGCTTAGGACAGGGTTCCCCTGAAGCTTTCTTT. Translating gives CASSLGQGSPEAFF.

The chain uses TRBV19 and TRBJ2-3, with 13 bases lining up with TRBD2. V trimming: 5 bases; J trimming: 4 bases; junction bases outside the gene matches: 9. Germline assignment: CDR1 LNHDA and CDR2 SQIVND (reference sequence). The CDR3 loop spans 17 amino acids. The CDR3 coding sequence is TGTGCCAGTAGTGCCCCTCCGGGACTAGCGGGGCCAGATACGCAGTATTTT. Protein: CASSAPPGLAGPDTQYF.

This chain uses TRBV7-2 with TRBJ1-1, with D possibly matching TRBD1 (6 bases). The CDR3 sequence is 16 residues long. With 4 bases removed from V and 0 bases from J, the gap between germline ends came to 15 bases. From germline, CDR1 is SGHTA and CDR2 FQGNSA. In DNA form, the CDR3 reads TGTGCCAGCAGCTGGGGGGGCCGGGGCATGAACACTGAAGCTTTCTTT. Translating gives CASSWGGRGMNTEAFF.

The rearrangement links TRBV28 to TRBJ1-6; a weak D match, TRBD1 (6 bases). CDR1 MDHEN and CDR2 SYDVKM come from the germline V gene. Trimming stripped 2 bases from V and 4 bases from J, with 6 bases between. The CDR3 spans 14 residues. The chain's CDR3 is CASSLGQYNSPLHF. In nucleotides, the CDR3 is TGTGCCAGCAGTTTAGGACAGTATAATTCACCCCTCCACTTT.

This sequence joins TRBV5-1 and TRBJ1-4, with D hard to call. CDR3 length: 15 amino acids. Between the trimmed V and J ends, which lost 4 bases and 1 base, there was a span of 11 bases. Germline loops: CDR1 SGHRS, CDR2 YFSETQ. The CDR3 region is CASSERQETNEKLFF. The DNA of the CDR3 is TGCGCCAGCAGCGAACGGCAGGAAACTAATGAAAAACTGTTTTTT.

V and J are TRBV5-6 and TRBJ1-4; D not certain. Germline CDR1 and CDR2: SGHDT and YYEEEE. This CDR3 has 14 amino acids. The germline V and J ends were trimmed by 2 bases and 4 bases, with 9 bases remaining between them. This CDR3 reads CASSFWAVNEKLFF. CDR3 DNA: TGTGCCAGCAGCTTTTGGGCCGTTAATGAAAAACTGTTTTTT.

The chain links TRBV5-6 to TRBJ2-5; TRBD1 is a possible D gene (6 bases). The J call is doubtful: the DNA matches TRBJ2-7 better. The CDR3 contains 14 residues. The germline gives CDR1 SGHDT, CDR2 YYEEEE. This CDR3 is CASSLVQGVYEQYF. The CDR3 bases are TGTGCCAGCAGCTTGGTACAGGGCGTATACGAGCAGTACTTC.

J is TRBJ2-1 and V is TRBV18, with 9 bases aligning to TRBD1. Germline CDR1 KGHSH, CDR2 LQKENI. After removal of 2 bases from V and 6 bases from J, the junction contained 8 bases not matched to a gene. This CDR3 spans 16 amino acids. In nucleotides, the CDR3 is TGTGCCAGCTCACCAATATCAGGGACAGGGTCCAATGAGCAGTTCTTC. This gives the protein CASSPISGTGSNEQFF.

A few counts support this clone. The J gene is TRBJ2-7, the V gene TRBV6-1, with 7 bases identical to TRBD2. CDR3 length: 12 residues. Germline values: CDR1 MNHNS, CDR2 SASEGT. Trimming took 9 bases from V and 0 from J; bases not matched to a gene: 2. The CDR3 region has the DNA TGTGCCAGTAGGGACTACTCCTACGAGCAGTACTTC. Protein: CASRDYSYEQYF.

J is TRBJ1-6 and V is TRBV6-4; D gene ambiguous. Trimming took 6 bases from V and 8 from J, leaving 11 bases between them. Germline CDR1 is MRHNA and CDR2 is SNTAGT. This CDR3 has 13 residues. CDR3 loop: CASRARLDSPLHF. The CDR3 DNA follows: TGTGCCAGCAGGGCCCGACTAGATTCACCCCTCCACTTT.

The chain joins TRBV2 to TRBJ2-3; D is unclear. This CDR3 spans 16 amino acids. Germline values: CDR1 SNHLY, CDR2 FYNNEI. The V gene lost 6 bases and the J gene lost 2 bases, with 18 bases spanning the gap. CDR3 residues: CASRTRPTSPTDTQYF. The CDR3 DNA is TGTGCCAGCAGGACGAGGCCTACTTCTCCCACAGATACGCAGTATTTT.

V usage is TRBV2 and J usage is TRBJ1-1; 8 positions match TRBD1. Germline V lookup: CDR1 SNHLY, CDR2 FYNNEI. V lost 6 bases, J lost 0 bases, and 6 bases stayed unmatched. The length of the CDR3 is 15 residues. The CDR3 loop reads CASRDMTGVNTEAFF. CDR3 coding DNA: TGTGCCAGCAGGGATATGACAGGGGTGAACACTGAAGCTTTCTTT.

This clone came up a few times. V gene TRBV6-1 combines with J gene TRBJ2-7; 12 bases align to TRBD2. Germline assignment: CDR1 MNHNS and CDR2 SASEGT. The CDR3 runs 17 residues. V lost 3 bases, J lost 3 bases, and 9 bases stayed unmatched. CDR3 bases: TGTGCCAGCAGTGATCTAGCGGGGGGGCCGGGGAGCTACGAGCAGTACTTC. Translating gives CASSDLAGGPGSYEQYF.

This clone was counted between two and nine times. This rearrangement joins TRBV5-1 to TRBJ2-1, with D possibly matching TRBD1 (6 bases). V was clipped by 6 bases and J by 2 bases, with 24 bases between them. Per germline, CDR1 SGHRS and CDR2 YFSETQ. The CDR3 length is 18 residues. DNA of the CDR3: TGCGCCAGCATCACAGGGTTAGGAGGCGAAACCACCTACAATGAGCAGTTCTTC. This translates into CASITGLGGETTYNEQFF.

In nucleotides, the CDR3 is TGTGCCAGCAGCAAGCCAGGCCTTGCCAATCAGCCCCAGCATTTT. Translated, it gives CASSKPGLANQPQHF. The rearrangement joins TRBV21-1 to TRBJ1-5; the table's D call, TRBD1, was not checked against the DNA. TRBV21-1 is annotated as a pseudogene. The CDR3 has 15 residues.

The rearrangement links TRBV10-3 to TRBJ2-7; D unclear. The CDR3 is 11 amino acids. The germline CDR1 and CDR2 sequences are ENHRY and SYGVKD. Deletions cut 0 bases from V and 6 bases from J, with 3 bases between. The DNA for the CDR3 is TGTGCCATCAGTGAGTCCATCGAGCAGTACTTC. Its translation is CAISESIEQYF.

This sequence joins TRBV7-3 and TRBJ2-1, with D possibly matching TRBD1 (5 bases). The CDR3 covers 15 residues. Between the trimmed V and J ends, which lost 0 bases and 5 bases, there was a span of 11 bases. Germline V CDR1 and CDR2: SGHTA, FQGTGA. The CDR3 nucleotides read TGTGCCAGCAGCTTAACTGGACAACTCGACAATGAGCAGTTCTTC. This translates into CASSLTGQLDNEQFF. The entire variable domain, with the rest obtained from reference TRBV7-3 and TRBJ2-1, is as follows: GAGVSQTPSNKVTEKGKYVELRCDPISGHTALYWYRQSLGQGPEFLIYFQGTGAADDSGLPNDRFFAVRPEGSVSTLKIQRTERGDSAVYLCASSLTGQLDNEQFFGPGTRLTVL.

This rearrangement joins TRBV18 to TRBJ2-1; a possible D gene is TRBD2 (5 bases). V lost 2 bases, J lost 4 bases, and 9 bases lay in between. CDR3 length: 14 amino acids. Germline V gene sequence: CDR1 KGHSH, CDR2 LQKENI. The CDR3 spells CASSPETNYNEQFF. The DNA of the CDR3 is TGTGCCAGCTCACCAGAGACTAATTACAATGAGCAGTTCTTC.

CDR3 coding DNA: TGTGCCAGCAGACCAGGGGGCATAGCCAAAAACATTCAGTACTTC. This gives the protein CASRPGGIAKNIQYF. V usage is TRBV11-2 and J usage is TRBJ2-4, with 8 bases fitting TRBD1. The length of the CDR3 is 15 residues. Trimming removed 6 bases from V and 0 bases from J; junction bases left unmatched: 4. The germline V gene encodes CDR1 SGHAT and CDR2 FQNNGV.

J is TRBJ2-1 and V is TRBV30; D not resolved. The CDR3 spans 11 residues. Germline lookup yields CDR1 GTSNPN and CDR2 SVGIG (reference sequence). V lost 3 bases and J 9 bases, leaving 9 bases between the germline ends. The DNA for the CDR3 is TGTGCCTGGAGAACCGCGTCTGAGCAGTTCTTC. This sequence encodes CAWRTASEQFF.

The chain carries TRBV7-2 and TRBJ1-5; the D gene is possibly TRBD1 (6 bases). The germline V and J ends were trimmed by 1 base and 3 bases, with 10 bases remaining between them. Germline values: CDR1 SGHTA, CDR2 FQGNSA. The CDR3 length is 15 residues. CDR3 nucleotides: TGTGCCAGCAGCTTAGGGACAGTAGACAATCAGCCCCAGCATTTT. This sequence encodes CASSLGTVDNQPQHF.

V usage is TRBV7-2 and J usage is TRBJ2-5; D is unresolved. V dropped 5 bases and J dropped 4 bases, with 5 bases sitting between them. The CDR3 loop spans 11 amino acids. Germline values: CDR1 SGHTA, CDR2 FQGNSA. CDR3 in DNA: TGTGCCAGCAGCCCGCGAGAGACCCAGTACTTC. It codes for CASSPRETQYF.

This clone occurred a few times. The V gene is TRBV10-3, the J gene TRBJ2-7, with a weak D call TRBD1 (6 bases). CDR1 is ENHRY, CDR2 SYGVKD, per germline. The V end was cut by 10 bases, the J end by 1 base, with 17 bases between. The CDR3 covers 14 residues. Here the CDR3 DNA reads TGTGCCACAGAAGGCAGGGGTAGGTCCTACGAGCAGTACTTC. It specifies CATEGRGRSYEQYF.

In its sample, this clone was seen a few times. This sequence joins TRBV30 and TRBJ1-3; TRBD1 matches at 7 bases. The J segment lost 0 bases and the V segment lost 4 bases, leaving 6 bases of the junction unmatched. The CDR3 is made up of 15 amino acids. Germline CDR1 and CDR2: GTSNPN and SVGIG (reference sequence). The CDR3 sequence is CAWNFYRGSGNTIYF. The CDR3 DNA reads as TGTGCCTGGAATTTTTACAGGGGCTCTGGAAACACCATATATTTT.

The chain employs TRBV7-2 and TRBJ2-2; possible D gene TRBD2, 5 bases. V lost 1 base, J lost 6 bases, and 9 bases lay in between. Germline V gives CDR1 SGHTA, CDR2 FQGNSA. The CDR3 totals 14 residues. For the CDR3, the DNA is TGTGCCAGCAGCTTAGTGGTCGGGGCCGGGGAGCTGTTTTTT. It translates to CASSLVVGAGELFF.

This clone was picked up a small number of times. The chain carries TRBV6-1 and TRBJ1-1; 7 bases map to TRBD1. V shed 5 bases, J shed 8 bases, and the junction held 11 bases outside the gene matches. CDR1 is MNHNS, CDR2 SASEGT, per germline. The CDR3 loop spans 14 amino acids. CDR3 residues: CASSKSTGTPEAFF. CDR3 nucleotides: TGTGCCAGCAGTAAATCGACAGGGACCCCCGAAGCTTTCTTT.